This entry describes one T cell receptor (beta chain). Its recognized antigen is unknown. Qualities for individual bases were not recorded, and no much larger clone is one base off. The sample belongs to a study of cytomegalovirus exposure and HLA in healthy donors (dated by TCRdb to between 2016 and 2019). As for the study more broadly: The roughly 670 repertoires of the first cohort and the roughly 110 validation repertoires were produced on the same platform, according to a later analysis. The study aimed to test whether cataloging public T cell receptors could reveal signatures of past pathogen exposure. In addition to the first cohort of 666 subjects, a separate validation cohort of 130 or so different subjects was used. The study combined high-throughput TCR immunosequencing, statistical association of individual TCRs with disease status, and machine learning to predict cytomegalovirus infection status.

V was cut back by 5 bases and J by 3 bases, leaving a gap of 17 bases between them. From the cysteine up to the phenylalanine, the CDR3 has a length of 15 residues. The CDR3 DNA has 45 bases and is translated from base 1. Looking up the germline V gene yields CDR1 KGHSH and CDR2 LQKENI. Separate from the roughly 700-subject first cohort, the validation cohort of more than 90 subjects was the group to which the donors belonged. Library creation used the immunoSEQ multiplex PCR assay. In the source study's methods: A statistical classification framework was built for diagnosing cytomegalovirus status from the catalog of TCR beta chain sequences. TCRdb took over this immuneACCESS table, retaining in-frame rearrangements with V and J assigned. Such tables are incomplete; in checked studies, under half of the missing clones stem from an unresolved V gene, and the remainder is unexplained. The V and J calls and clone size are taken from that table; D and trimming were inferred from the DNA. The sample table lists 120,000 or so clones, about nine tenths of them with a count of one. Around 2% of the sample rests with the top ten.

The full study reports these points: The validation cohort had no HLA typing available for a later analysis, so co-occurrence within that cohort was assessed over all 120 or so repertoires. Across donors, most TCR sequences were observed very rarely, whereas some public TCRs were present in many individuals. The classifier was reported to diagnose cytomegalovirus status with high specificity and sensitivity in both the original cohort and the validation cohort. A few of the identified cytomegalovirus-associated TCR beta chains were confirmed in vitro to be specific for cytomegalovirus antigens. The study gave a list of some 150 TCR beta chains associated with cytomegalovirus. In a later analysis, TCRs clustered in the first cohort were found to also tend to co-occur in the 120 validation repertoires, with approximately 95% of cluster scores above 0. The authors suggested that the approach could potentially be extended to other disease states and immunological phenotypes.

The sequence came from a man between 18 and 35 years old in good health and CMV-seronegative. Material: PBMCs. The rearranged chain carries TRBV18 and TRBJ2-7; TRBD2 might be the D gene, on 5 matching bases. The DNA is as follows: TGTGCCAGCTCATACTACCGGGATGCCAACTACGAGCAGTACTTC. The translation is CASSYYRDANYEQYF.